Each of the 14 T cell receptor beta chains below was sequenced from the same sample in a study of molecular identifiers for immune sequencing clone quantification (dated by TCRdb to the late 2010s). Libraries were constructed by PCR. The listed sequencing device is NextSeq 500. TCRdb reran the public reads through fastp at Q25 and MiXCR, keeping productive beta chains. All rows with the same CDR3 protein become a single entry with the most common DNA and genes. The table for this sample lists tens of thousands of distinct CDR3 sequences; around a quarter of them were counted only once. The biggest ten clones account for 0.78% of the sample. The sequenced material came from naive CD8+ T cells from blood, with Jurkat cell RNA spiked in. The intended sense of this specimen's cell subset or site label: FACS-sorted CD8+CD4-CCR7+CD45RA+ naive T cells. Every receptor here comes from a human donor in good health. Some libraries in this study had Jurkat cell RNA spiked in.

This clonotype has ten or more counts. The V gene is TRBV4-3, the J gene TRBJ1-1; unclear D gene. Germline V lookup: CDR1 LGHNA, CDR2 YSLEER. CDR3 length: 15 amino acids. V lost 2 bases and J lost 0, with 10 bases in between. The CDR3 protein is CASSQRLAMNTEAFF. The CDR3 coding sequence is TGCGCCAGCAGCCAAAGGTTAGCGATGAACACTGAAGCTTTCTTT.

Only a few counts were recorded for this clonotype. This chain links TRBV18 with TRBJ2-3; D is undetermined. CDR1 is KGHSH and CDR2 is LQKENI in the germline V gene. This CDR3 is built from 13 residues. Trimming cost V 3 bases and J 4 bases, with 8 bases left between them. The CDR3 sequence: CASSPHPPDTQYF. For the CDR3, the DNA is TGTGCCAGCTCACCCCACCCCCCAGATACGCAGTATTTT.

This clonotype showed up many times. The V call is TRBV6-5, the J call TRBJ2-1; 16 bases align to TRBD2. There are 15 residues in the CDR3. V lost 5 bases to trimming and J lost 12 bases; unmatched junction nucleotides: 7. Germline V gene data show CDR1 as MNHEY and CDR2 as SVGAGI. The CDR3 DNA follows: TGTGCCAGCAGTCAGGGACTAGCGGGAGGGCCGGGGCAGTTCTTC. Translated: CASSQGLAGGPGQFF.

This clonotype occurred many times. The V call is TRBV14, the J call TRBJ2-3; D gene ambiguous. Germline V CDR1 and CDR2: SGHDN, FVKESK. This CDR3 spans 16 amino acids. Deletions cut 0 bases from V and 1 base from J, with 11 bases between. In DNA form, the CDR3 reads TGTGCCAGCAGCCAAGATCCGGATGGGGGCACAGATACGCAGTATTTT. This translates into CASSQDPDGGTDTQYF. The full variable domain, completed using reference TRBV14 and TRBJ2-3, is EAGVTQFPSHSVIEKGQTVTLRCDPISGHDNLYWYRRVMGKEIKFLLHFVKESKQDESGMPNNRFLAERTGGTYSTLKVQPAELEDSGVYFCASSQDPDGGTDTQYFGPGTRLTVL.

Regarding this clonotype: At one of its ends the junction is not consistent with the germline gene, which may arise from a read error. The V call is TRBV6-5, the J call TRBJ2-2, with D tentatively TRBD2 (5 bases). The CDR3 length is 14 residues. Germline V CDR1 and CDR2: MNHEY, SVGAGI. The CDR3 DNA follows: TGTGCCAGCGGTTATGGGGAGAACACCGGGGATCTGTTTTTT. This sequence encodes CASGYGENTGDLFF.

Of note for this clonotype: With a much larger clone just one base away, this may be a read error. The chain carries TRBV3-1 and TRBJ1-1; TRBD1 agrees at 8 bases. The CDR3 contains 16 residues. The V gene's germline CDR1 is LGHDT and CDR2 YNNKEL (reference sequence). CDR3 region: CASSQRIRQGYEGASF. Written as DNA, the CDR3 is TGTGCCAGCAGCCAACGGATTAGACAGGGGTACGAAGGAGCTTCCTTT.

This clonotype turned up a few times. This rearrangement joins TRBV12-3 or TRBV12-4 to TRBJ2-3; D gene uncertain. Trimming removed 3 bases at V and 5 bases at J, with 6 bases between. The CDR3 is made up of 12 amino acids. The CDR3, as DNA: TGTGCCAGCAGTTTTTACGGAGATACGCAGTATTTT. Protein product: CASSFYGDTQYF.

This clonotype showed up just a few times. The chain has TRBV4-1 and TRBJ2-7; D possibly matches TRBD1 or TRBD2 (5 bases each). The CDR3 is 14 residues long. The V gene lost 1 base and the J gene lost 1 base, with 8 bases spanning the gap. The germline CDR1 and CDR2 sequences are MGHRA and YSYEKL. The chain's CDR3 is CASSQGDGSYEQYF. CDR3 bases: TGCGCCAGCAGCCAAGGGGACGGATCCTACGAGCAGTACTTC.

Comment on this clonotype: Just one base apart from a much larger clone, this may be a read error. This chain links TRBV4-3 with TRBJ2-7, with a weak D call TRBD1 (6 bases). There are 14 residues in the CDR3. CDR1 is LGHNA and CDR2 is YSLEER in the germline V gene. The DNA for the CDR3 is TGCGCCAGCAGCCAAGGGACAGACTCCTACGAGCAGTGCTTC. It is translated as CASSQGTDSYEQCF.

This clonotype was detected once. The rearrangement uses TRBV12-3 or TRBV12-4 and TRBJ2-7, with TRBD1 identical over 9 bases. This CDR3 contains 14 residues. V lost 7 bases and J lost 5; bases outside the gene matches: 9. For the CDR3, the DNA is TGTGCCAGCAATGCCGGGACAGGGTCGGACGAGCAGTACTTC. Residues: CASNAGTGSDEQYF.

This clonotype was detected ten times or more. The CDR3 protein is CASSTGDNSGTDTQYF. CDR3 bases: TGTGCCAGCAGTACCGGAGATAATTCTGGCACAGATACGCAGTATTTT. The chain joins TRBV27 to TRBJ2-3; the D is unclear. The CDR3 runs 16 residues. Trimming took off 5 bases at V and 1 base at J, with 16 bases between the two ends. Germline V gene sequence: CDR1 MNHEY, CDR2 SMNVEV (reference sequence).

With regard to this clonotype: One base away lies a much larger clone, so this may be a sequencing read error. This chain links TRBV7-9 with TRBJ2-3; the D is unclear. Germline CDR1 is SEHNR and CDR2 is FQNEAQ (reference sequence). The length of the CDR3 is 13 residues. In DNA form, the CDR3 reads TGTGTCAGCAGCGCCCTCGTAGAAGATACGCAGTATTTT. Translation: CVSSALVEDTQYF.

The sample holds a few counts of this clonotype. V is TRBV14 and J is TRBJ2-2, with 8 positions matching TRBD2. This CDR3 is built from 18 residues. Trimming took 5 bases from V and 2 from J; bases not matched to a gene: 13. Germline assignment: CDR1 SGHDN and CDR2 FVKESK. The CDR3 DNA reads TGTGCCAGCAGCTCCCGGCCGGGAGCGGGAGAAAACACCGGGGAGCTGTTTTTT. Its translation: CASSSRPGAGENTGELFF.

This clonotype was observed at least ten times. The rearrangement uses TRBV24-1 and TRBJ2-1; a possible D gene is TRBD2 (5 bases). Between the trimmed V and J ends, which lost 6 bases and 4 bases, there was a span of 9 bases. Germline values: CDR1 KGHDR, CDR2 SFDVKD. The CDR3 loop spans 13 amino acids. This CDR3 reads CATSTEEYNEQFF. The CDR3 coding sequence is TGTGCCACCAGTACGGAGGAATACAATGAGCAGTTCTTC.